This T cell receptor (beta chain) was documented in a study of blood T cells in healthy people across ages. Findings and caveats of the study: Significant beta diversity loss was already apparent by age approximately 40, declining roughly linearly. Naive CD4+ cell counts and diversity both ran higher in long-lived than in aged donors.

About this clonotype: Antigen: not known.

Sample-barcoded 5' priming and a J-beta primer mix drove a second PCR of about 6 to 12 cycles. Each cDNA molecule, via a template-switch adaptor with 12 random nucleotides, was tagged. Every sample produced at least 3 million CDR3-containing paired-end reads. Each CDR3 protein gets one entry after TCRdb re-called the 5' RACE reads with MiXCR. The sample comprises about 800,000 distinct CDR3 sequences, about three fifths of which are singletons, and approximately 23% rests with the top ten. The TCR was taken from a man younger than 40 in good health. The sequenced material came from blood.

In DNA, the CDR3 is TGCAGTGCCCGGGGCCCGGGAGGACCACACAATGAGCAGTTCTTC. This codes for CSARGPGGPHNEQFF. The gene calls are TRBV20-1 and TRBJ2-1; TRBD2 matches 7 bases. The CDR3 sequence is 15 residues long. The germline gives CDR1 DFQATT, CDR2 SNEGSKA (reference sequence). V lost 6 bases and J lost 5; bases outside the gene matches: 13.